This TCR beta chain stems from a study of T-cell reconstitution after alpha-beta-depleted transplantation in children (dated by TCRdb to about 2016). Turning to the overall study: The study quantitatively tracked T-cell immune reconstitution after TCRalphabeta/CD19-depleted allogeneic hematopoietic cell transplantation in children using TCR repertoire profiling.

Library preparation used PCR. The sequencing machine was an Illumina HiSeq 2500. To normalize quantification of the TCRbeta repertoire, the TCR libraries were built with molecular barcoding that relied on unique molecular identifiers. TCRdb itself trimmed the public reads at Q25 with fastp, ran MiXCR and retained productive beta chains. Records with the same CDR3 protein are collapsed into one entry carrying the most frequent genes and DNA. In all, the sample holds approximately 200,000 distinct CDR3 sequences, and roughly 15% of those were seen once. Jointly, the top ten make up about 13% of the sample. This clonotype was detected a few times. Its antigen remains undetermined. Base qualities are missing; no much larger clone stands one base away. Sequences were derived from PBMCs from the stem cell graft donor, sampled from the stem cell graft. The TCR originated in a human donor who donated a stem cell graft to a child with acute lymphoblastic leukemia.

The CDR3 corresponds to CSALVSGQGRRETQYF. Read as DNA, the sequence is TGCAGCGCTCTGGTTTCGGGACAGGGGAGGAGAGAGACCCAGTACTTC. The V gene is TRBV29-1 and the J gene is TRBJ2-5; 10 middle bases align to TRBD1. Taken from the germline V gene, the CDR1 and CDR2 loops are SQVTM and ANQGSEA. The CDR3 starts with the cysteine, ends with the phenylalanine, and has 16 residues. Only CDR3 DNA remains: 48 bases, in frame from the first base. Germline trimming amounts to 7 bases on V and 4 bases on J, with 15 as the count of junction bases outside the gene matches.